This TCR beta chain was recovered during a study of T cell changes during pregnancy in multiple sclerosis. Clones were sequenced by immunoSEQ multiplex PCR, and TCRdb holds only the in-frame ones, with some missing. The data show about 99,000 clones, around 91% seen once. Looked up from germline, CDR1 is LGHNA and CDR2 is YNFKEQ. Trimming removed 0 bases at V and 7 bases at J, with 13 bases between. The CDR3 is 15 residues long. The clonotype originates from a female donor with multiple sclerosis, enrolled in a pregnancy study. The rearrangement uses TRBV4-2 and TRBJ2-1, with D possibly being TRBD1 (6 bases). Specimen: peripheral blood, collected after pregnancy. The CDR3 region is CASSQDGQGGNEQFF. CDR3 in DNA: TGTGCCAGCAGCCAAGATGGCCAAGGGGGAAATGAGCAGTTCTTC.